The 25 T cell receptor beta chains presented below share a single source sample, sequenced in a study of neoadjuvant anti-PD-1 for oral cavity cancer. This sample's time point: after neoadjuvant nivolumab, at surgical resection. This table comes from immunoSEQ multiplex PCR, and its TCRdb copy is limited to in-frame clones, with some not included. The sample lists 9,500 to 15,000 clones, about 70% seen once, with around 2.4% in the top ten. The sequences come from PBMCs, collected after nivolumab (anti-PD-1) treatment. These TCRs come from a person aged 40 to 85 with oral cavity squamous cell carcinoma.

The rearrangement joins TRBV7-2 to TRBJ1-2; 8 nucleotides line up with TRBD1. The CDR3 spans 14 residues. CDR1 and CDR2 from the germline V gene are SGHTA and FQGNSA. The V segment lost 0 bases and the J segment 4 bases; nucleotides outside the gene matches: 1. CDR3 loop: CASSLAQGGYGYTF. In DNA, the CDR3 is TGTGCCAGCAGCTTAGCACAGGGGGGCTATGGCTACACCTTC.

There are a few counts of this clone. The chain uses TRBV18 and TRBJ2-2; 7 bases agree with TRBD1. After removal of 3 bases from V and 0 bases from J, the junction contained 4 bases not matched to a gene. The CDR3 is made up of 16 amino acids. Germline V gene data show CDR1 as KGHSH and CDR2 as LQKENI. The chain's CDR3 is CASSPTGFPNTGELFF. The DNA of the CDR3 is TGTGCCAGCTCACCGACAGGGTTCCCGAACACCGGGGAGCTGTTTTTT.

The rearrangement uses TRBV5-1 and TRBJ1-1; D is undetermined. Germline CDR1 reads SGHRS; CDR2 reads YFSETQ. V lost 0 bases and J 0 bases, leaving 9 bases between the germline ends. The CDR3 runs 15 residues. The CDR3 DNA follows: TGCGCCAGCAGCTTGGACCCCTCCTTGAACACTGAAGCTTTCTTT. Amino acid sequence: CASSLDPSLNTEAFF.

Note on this clone: A read error may produce the germline difference seen at one junction end. The V gene is TRBV28, the J gene TRBJ2-7; a possible D gene is TRBD1 (6 bases). Per germline, CDR1 MDHEN and CDR2 SYDVKM. The CDR3 length is 12 residues. The CDR3 here is CASSQMTGQVGF. The DNA for the CDR3 is TGTGCCAGCAGTCAGATGACAGGCCAGGTTGGCTTC.

The chain carries TRBV19 and TRBJ1-1, with a weak D call TRBD1 (6 bases). CDR1 is LNHDA, CDR2 SQIVND, per germline (reference sequence). This CDR3 is 14 amino acids long. With 6 bases removed from V and 1 base from J, the gap between germline ends came to 12 bases. CDR3 amino acids: CASRPDRPNTEAFF. The CDR3 nucleotides read TGTGCCAGTAGGCCCGACAGGCCGAACACTGAAGCTTTCTTT.

In this sample, this clone turned up a few times. The chain joins TRBV6-4 to TRBJ1-5; the D gene is possibly TRBD1 (6 bases). This CDR3 contains 14 residues. V shed 2 bases and J shed 1 base, with 6 bases lying between them. Looked up from germline, CDR1 is MRHNA and CDR2 is SNTAGT. CDR3 loop: CASSDRGSNQPQHF. Written as DNA, the CDR3 is TGTGCCAGCAGTGACAGGGGGAGCAATCAGCCCCAGCATTTT.

V and J are TRBV7-9 and TRBJ2-4; D is perhaps TRBD1 (6 bases). Germline V gene lookup returns CDR1 SEHNR and CDR2 FQNEAQ (reference sequence). The CDR3 has 15 amino acids. Trimming took off 0 bases at V and 5 bases at J, with 11 bases between the two ends. The DNA of the CDR3 is TGTGCCAGCAGCTTAGCAGGGGCAGGGGAAAACATTCAGTACTTC. Translating gives CASSLAGAGENIQYF.

The chain carries TRBV30 and TRBJ2-3, with TRBD1 matching 9 bases. Germline V lookup: CDR1 GTSNPN, CDR2 SVGIG (reference sequence). This CDR3 contains 12 residues. CDR3 loop: CAGQGFGDTQYF. The CDR3 DNA is TGTGCGGGACAGGGATTTGGAGATACGCAGTATTTT.

This clone occurred a few times. The chain recombines TRBV2 with TRBJ1-1; no firm D call. Germline V lookup: CDR1 SNHLY, CDR2 FYNNEI. The V end was cut by 8 bases, the J end by 0 bases, with 16 bases between. The CDR3 runs 15 residues. The CDR3 sequence: CASGWPLGMNTEAFF. CDR3 nucleotides: TGTGCCAGCGGGTGGCCCCTTGGGATGAACACTGAAGCTTTCTTT. Together with reference TRBV2 and TRBJ1-1, the CDR3 gives the full variable domain: EPEVTQTPSHQVTQMGQEVILRCVPISNHLYFYWYRQILGQKVEFLVSFYNNEISEKSEIFDDQFSVERPDGSNFTLKIRSTKLEDSAMYFCASGWPLGMNTEAFFGQGTRLTVV.

J is TRBJ2-1 and V is TRBV4-1; no definite D call. The CDR3 is 13 amino acids. Germline V gives CDR1 MGHRA, CDR2 YSYEKL. Trimming cost V 0 bases and J 7 bases, with 7 bases left between them. DNA of the CDR3: TGCGCCAGCAGCCAAGAGAAGATGAATGAGCAGTTCTTC. Its protein product is CASSQEKMNEQFF.

The CDR3: CASSQSLLTDTQYF. In DNA form, the CDR3 reads TGCGCCAGCAGCCAATCCCTCCTCACAGATACGCAGTATTTT. The rearrangement links TRBV4-1 to TRBJ2-3; D gene uncertain. The V end lost 2 bases, the J end lost 2 bases, and 8 bases lay between the germline ends. This CDR3 contains 14 residues. The germline V gene encodes CDR1 MGHRA and CDR2 YSYEKL.

The chain combines TRBV19 with TRBJ1-1, with TRBD1 identical over 8 bases. This CDR3 has 15 residues. The germline V gene encodes CDR1 LNHDA and CDR2 SQIVND (reference sequence). Unmatched junction bases numbered 9, after V lost 3 bases and J lost 6 bases. This chain's CDR3 is CASSILGQVKSEAFF. The CDR3 bases are TGTGCCAGTAGTATTTTGGGACAGGTGAAATCTGAAGCTTTCTTT.

The chain uses TRBV5-1 and TRBJ1-1; D is unclear. There are 15 residues in the CDR3. V gave up 0 bases and J gave up 4 bases, with 13 bases separating them. Germline V gene data show CDR1 as SGHRS and CDR2 as YFSETQ. In DNA form, the CDR3 reads TGCGCCAGCAGCTTGGCCGGGTATTGGGGCACTGAAGCTTTCTTT. It yields the protein CASSLAGYWGTEAFF.

This sequence joins TRBV5-1 and TRBJ2-1; D might be TRBD2 (5 bases). Germline V gene lookup returns CDR1 SGHRS and CDR2 YFSETQ. Deletions cut 0 bases from V and 5 bases from J, with 24 bases between. CDR3 length equals 19 residues. The CDR3 spells CASSLAGEGWKVMDNEQFF. Here the CDR3 DNA reads TGCGCCAGCAGCTTGGCGGGTGAGGGATGGAAAGTAATGGACAATGAGCAGTTCTTC.

This clone was counted between two and nine times. V gene TRBV7-9 combines with J gene TRBJ1-2; D possibly corresponds to TRBD1 (5 bases). The CDR3 runs 13 residues. The germline V and J ends were trimmed by 2 bases and 4 bases, with 8 bases remaining between them. Germline CDR1 and CDR2: SEHNR and FQNEAQ (reference sequence). As DNA, the CDR3 is TGTGCCAGCAGCTTAAGGCAGGGCTATGGCTACACCTTC. Translating it yields CASSLRQGYGYTF.

This sequence joins TRBV5-4 and TRBJ1-1; the D gene is possibly TRBD1 (5 bases). The CDR3 runs to 14 residues. V lost 5 bases, J lost 3 bases, and 14 bases lay in between. Germline CDR1 is SGHNT and CDR2 is YYREEE (reference sequence). DNA of the CDR3: TGTGCCAGCAGGGGGGACTGGGAGGACACTGAAGCTTTCTTT. Residues: CASRGDWEDTEAFF.

Concerning this clone: At one boundary the junction diverges from the germline segment, which might be a read error. The rearrangement links TRBV5-5 to TRBJ2-7; 7 bases match TRBD1. CDR1 and CDR2 from the germline V gene are SGHKS and YYEKEE (reference sequence). CDR3 size: 15 residues. CDR3 nucleotides: TGTGCCAGCAGCTTGGCAGGGGACAGTCCATACGCGCAGTACTTC. Protein sequence: CASSLAGDSPYAQYF.

The rearrangement uses TRBV30 and TRBJ1-5; tentatively, D is TRBD1 (5 bases). Trimming removed 8 bases from V and 4 bases from J, with 18 bases in between. The CDR3 covers 14 residues. Germline V CDR1 and CDR2: GTSNPN, SVGIG (reference sequence). The CDR3, as DNA: TGTGCCGGACGGACTCAAGGGACTAATCAGCCCCAGCATTTT. Translation gives CAGRTQGTNQPQHF.

The V gene is TRBV19, the J gene TRBJ1-1; no firm D call. CDR1 LNHDA and CDR2 SQIVND come from the germline V gene (reference sequence). Trimming took 8 bases from V and 0 from J, leaving 13 bases between them. The CDR3 runs 14 residues. CDR3 protein: CASRIAGMNTEAFF. CDR3 DNA: TGTGCCAGTCGGATAGCCGGAATGAACACTGAAGCTTTCTTT.

This clone was seen a few times. CDR3: CAINSPGQGGNEQFF. CDR3 sequence (DNA): TGTGCCATCAATTCACCGGGACAGGGCGGGAATGAGCAGTTCTTC. The rearrangement joins TRBV10-3 to TRBJ2-1, with 9 bases lining up with TRBD1. This CDR3 is 15 amino acids long. The V segment lost 7 bases and the J segment 7 bases; nucleotides outside the gene matches: 11. Per germline, CDR1 ENHRY and CDR2 SYGVKD.

The rearrangement uses TRBV7-9 and TRBJ1-4; D unresolved. This CDR3 has 14 amino acids. Germline CDR1 is SEHNR and CDR2 is FQNEAQ (reference sequence). V was pared by 9 bases and J by 6 bases, with 17 bases between. CDR3 DNA: TGTGCCAGGGACTTCCCGGCGTGGGATGAAAAACTGTTTTTT. It yields the protein CARDFPAWDEKLFF.

The chain employs TRBV27 and TRBJ2-3; D is perhaps TRBD1 or TRBD2 (6 bases each). The V end was cut by 0 bases, the J end by 6 bases, with 10 bases between. CDR1 is MNHEY and CDR2 is SMNVEV in the germline V gene (reference sequence). The length of the CDR3 is 14 residues. The CDR3 sequence is CASSLSQGRDTQYF. CDR3 coding DNA: TGTGCCAGCAGTTTATCGCAGGGGAGGGATACGCAGTATTTT.

A single count supports this clone. CDR3 in DNA: TGTGCCAGCAGCGCAGGGGGCTGGGGAGAGACCCAGTACTTC. This encodes CASSAGGWGETQYF. The chain has TRBV9 and TRBJ2-5; 8 bases match TRBD1. Per the germline V gene, CDR1 is SGDLS and CDR2 is YYNGEE. The ends lost 3 bases at V and 4 bases at J; junction bases unmatched: 5. This CDR3 is 14 amino acids long.

This chain connects TRBV7-9 to TRBJ2-5, with D perhaps TRBD1 (6 bases). V was shortened by 5 bases and J by 1 base, with 17 bases between the two germline ends. The CDR3 is 16 amino acids. Germline V gene lookup returns CDR1 SEHNR and CDR2 FQNEAQ (reference sequence). CDR3 protein: CASSVSGWGLQETQYF. CDR3 nucleotide sequence: TGTGCCAGCAGCGTCTCAGGTTGGGGGCTCCAAGAGACCCAGTACTTC.

The chain has TRBV6-5 and TRBJ2-1, with 8 bases matching TRBD1. The J segment lost 5 bases and the V segment lost 6 bases, leaving 6 bases of the junction unmatched. The germline V gene encodes CDR1 MNHEY and CDR2 SVGAGI. The CDR3 is 14 residues long. In DNA, the CDR3 is TGTGCCAGCAGACGACAGGGGTTAAACAATGAGCAGTTCTTC. Translated: CASRRQGLNNEQFF.